The 26 T cell receptor beta chains below come from one sample, sequenced in a study of cytomegalovirus exposure and HLA in healthy donors. The PCR had 60 Vbeta and 13 Jbeta primers. Sequencing used immunoSEQ multiplex PCR; TCRdb keeps in-frame clones, though not all of them. Of approximately 88,000 clones in the sample, about four fifths are singletons; the top ten hold over 4.5%. Input material: PBMCs. These TCRs come from a man between 18 and 29 years old in good health and CMV-seropositive.

The chain carries TRBV4-2 and TRBJ2-7; 9 bases fit TRBD2. CDR1 LGHNA and CDR2 YNFKEQ come from the germline V gene. The CDR3 spans 16 residues. With 4 bases clipped from V and 5 bases from J, the junction kept 12 bases outside the gene matches. The chain's CDR3 is CASSRMTSGRFHEQYF. The DNA of the CDR3 is TGTGCCAGCAGCCGCATGACGAGCGGGAGGTTCCACGAGCAGTACTTC.

The genes are TRBV7-2 and TRBJ2-7, with D uncertain. The ends were cut back, 1 base at V and 1 base at J, with 14 bases in the middle. The CDR3 has 16 amino acids. Germline V lookup: CDR1 SGHTA, CDR2 FQGNSA. The CDR3, as DNA: TGTGCCAGCAGCTTAGTAGTGTCTAGACCTTCCTACGAGCAGTACTTC. Translation gives CASSLVVSRPSYEQYF.

This clone was picked up one time. V usage is TRBV6-1 and J usage is TRBJ1-5; a weak D match, TRBD1 (6 bases). Trimming stripped 6 bases from V and 11 bases from J, with 20 bases between. Germline V gene lookup returns CDR1 MNHNS and CDR2 SASEGT. The CDR3 is 14 amino acids. CDR3 sequence: CASRTTRDIRSQHF. The DNA of the CDR3 is TGTGCCAGCAGAACGACCCGGGACATTAGGTCCCAGCATTTT.

CDR3 sequence reads: CASSLDRLIPDTEAFF. The CDR3 DNA reads TGTGCCAGCAGCTTAGACAGGTTAATCCCGGACACTGAAGCTTTCTTT. The V gene is TRBV5-4, the J gene TRBJ1-1; the D gene is possibly TRBD1 (6 bases). The V end was cut by 2 bases, the J end by 3 bases, with 17 bases between. The CDR3 contains 16 residues. Germline V CDR1 and CDR2: SGHNT, YYREEE (reference sequence).

The chain carries TRBV9 and TRBJ2-3, with a possible D match to TRBD1 (5 bases). The CDR3 sequence is 14 residues long. Germline CDR1 is SGDLS and CDR2 is YYNGEE. The V end lost 4 bases, the J end lost 4 bases, and 13 bases lay between the germline ends. CDR3 sequence: CASSLGRVPDTQYF. Written as DNA, the CDR3 is TGTGCCAGCAGCCTTGGCAGGGTGCCAGATACGCAGTATTTT.

The J gene is TRBJ1-1, the V gene TRBV19; D possibly corresponds to TRBD1 (5 bases). Trimming removed 5 bases from V and 0 bases from J, with 7 bases in between. Germline CDR1 reads LNHDA; CDR2 reads SQIVND (reference sequence). The CDR3 totals 13 residues. In DNA, the CDR3 is TGTGCCAGTAGTCAGGGAATGAACACTGAAGCTTTCTTT. Its translation is CASSQGMNTEAFF.

This clone was picked up a small number of times. The chain uses TRBV6-6 and TRBJ2-7, with 9 bases aligning to TRBD1. The CDR3 length is 16 residues. Per germline, CDR1 MNHNY and CDR2 SVGAGI (reference sequence). V gave up 2 bases and J gave up 3 bases; unmatched junction bases: 8. CDR3 sequence reads: CASSYRDRVILYEQYF. The CDR3 DNA is TGTGCCAGCAGTTACAGGGACAGGGTAATCCTCTACGAGCAGTACTTC.

This clone was detected only a few times. The rearrangement uses TRBV4-1 and TRBJ1-1; D uncertain. CDR3 length equals 13 residues. V was clipped by 2 bases and J by 11 bases, with 15 bases between them. Germline values: CDR1 MGHRA, CDR2 YSYEKL. CDR3 sequence (DNA): TGCGCCAGCAGCCAATTCTCGGTGGAGGTTGCTTTCTTT. It codes for CASSQFSVEVAFF.

The chain carries TRBV4-1 and TRBJ1-4, with TRBD1 as a possible D gene (5 bases). The germline gives CDR1 MGHRA, CDR2 YSYEKL. V lost 2 bases, J lost 1 base, and 17 bases lay in between. This CDR3 comprises 18 residues. CDR3 coding DNA: TGCGCCAGCAGCCAACTATACAAGGGAAGGGGAACTAATGAAAAACTGTTTTTT. Translation gives CASSQLYKGRGTNEKLFF.

V gene TRBV5-1 combines with J gene TRBJ2-7; 10 bases match TRBD1. V dropped 2 bases and J dropped 4; count of bases not matched to a gene: 3. The CDR3 sequence is 14 residues long. Germline V gene sequence: CDR1 SGHRS, CDR2 YFSETQ. The CDR3 DNA reads TGCGCCAGCAGCTTCGGGGGACAGGGGTACGAGCAGTACTTC. Its translation is CASSFGGQGYEQYF.

This chain connects TRBV7-9 to TRBJ2-7, with D perhaps matching TRBD2 (5 bases). This CDR3 is built from 16 residues. CDR1 and CDR2 from the germline V gene are SEHNR and FQNEAQ (reference sequence). The V and J ends lost 5 bases and 3 bases respectively, with 20 bases between them. CDR3 region: CASSRTDRGRYYEQYF. The DNA for the CDR3 is TGTGCCAGCAGCCGAACAGATCGGGGTCGTTACTACGAGCAGTACTTC.

The chain combines TRBV9 with TRBJ2-1; a weak D match, TRBD2 (6 bases). The V gene's germline CDR1 is SGDLS and CDR2 YYNGEE. Trimming shortened V by 6 bases and J by 6 bases, and 16 bases separated the two germline ends. The CDR3 runs 14 residues. The CDR3 loop is CASTAGPSSNEQFF. The CDR3 DNA follows: TGTGCCAGCACGGCGGGACCTTCATCCAATGAGCAGTTCTTC.

This sequence joins TRBV5-1 and TRBJ2-7, with TRBD1 identical over 9 bases. This CDR3 region has 14 residues. Germline V gene sequence: CDR1 SGHRS, CDR2 YFSETQ. Trimming cost V 4 bases and J 3 bases; bases outside gene matches: 5. The CDR3 is CASSPGQGIYEQYF. In DNA, the CDR3 is TGCGCCAGCAGCCCGGGACAGGGTATCTACGAGCAGTACTTC.

The chain carries TRBV11-2 and TRBJ2-5; 9 nucleotides agree with TRBD1. V shed 6 bases, J shed 3 bases, and the junction held 8 bases outside the gene matches. CDR3 length: 15 residues. Per the germline V gene, CDR1 is SGHAT and CDR2 is FQNNGV. The CDR3 region has the DNA TGTGCCAGCAGACGACCGGGACAGGGTAAAGAGACCCAGTACTTC. It specifies CASRRPGQGKETQYF.

This chain links TRBV28 with TRBJ1-2; 11 bases match TRBD1. The CDR3 is 14 amino acids. Germline values: CDR1 MDHEN, CDR2 SYDVKM. Trimming cost V 6 bases and J 8 bases; bases outside gene matches: 8. The CDR3 bases are TGTGCCAGCAGGCTCGGACAGGGGGCAGAAGGCTACACCTTC. It yields the protein CASRLGQGAEGYTF.

The rearrangement joins TRBV18 to TRBJ1-4, with 7 bases fitting TRBD1. The germline V gene has CDR1 KGHSH and CDR2 LQKENI. The J segment lost 7 bases and the V segment lost 1 base, leaving 6 bases of the junction unmatched. There are 15 residues in the CDR3. As DNA, the CDR3 is TGTGCCAGCTCACCACTTCACAGGGGTGGTGAAAAACTGTTTTTT. Protein: CASSPLHRGGEKLFF.

The count of this clone is one. This sequence joins TRBV5-6 and TRBJ2-4; no reliable D call. Trimming pared 3 bases from V and 12 bases from J, leaving 10 bases between. This CDR3 is 11 amino acids long. Germline CDR1 SGHDT, CDR2 YYEEEE. This chain's CDR3 is CASSSTTGQYF. In nucleotides, the CDR3 is TGTGCCAGCAGCTCCACAACGGGTCAGTACTTC.

The J gene is TRBJ2-3, the V gene TRBV7-2, with a possible D match to TRBD1 (6 bases). Trimming stripped 5 bases from V and 4 bases from J, with 10 bases between. Germline CDR1 is SGHTA and CDR2 is FQGNSA. The CDR3 contains 13 residues. This chain's CDR3 is CASSARGSDTQYF. CDR3 DNA sequence: TGTGCCAGCAGCGCAAGGGGGTCAGATACGCAGTATTTT.

This clone has a single count. The rearrangement joins TRBV4-1 to TRBJ2-7, with 10 bases matching TRBD2. Losses at the gene ends were 0 bases for V and 3 bases for J; bases not matched to a gene: 5. The CDR3 spans 16 residues. The germline V gene encodes CDR1 MGHRA and CDR2 YSYEKL. This chain's CDR3 is CASSQEPSGSFYEQYF. CDR3 coding DNA: TGCGCCAGCAGCCAAGAGCCTAGCGGGAGTTTCTACGAGCAGTACTTC.

This sequence joins TRBV6-1 and TRBJ1-2; 10 bases agree with TRBD1. With 6 bases clipped from V and 4 bases from J, the junction kept 8 bases outside the gene matches. This CDR3 comprises 15 residues. Germline V gene data show CDR1 as MNHNS and CDR2 as SASEGT. The CDR3: CASRPGTGDAYGYTF. The CDR3 nucleotides read TGTGCCAGCAGGCCCGGGACAGGGGACGCCTATGGCTACACCTTC.

The chain joins TRBV4-1 to TRBJ2-7, with 10 bases fitting TRBD2. Germline trimming cut 0 bases from V and 0 bases from J; bases unmatched to any gene: 2. The CDR3 runs 16 residues. Per germline, CDR1 MGHRA and CDR2 YSYEKL. In DNA, the CDR3 is TGCGCCAGCAGCCAAGAACTAGCGGGGAGCTCCTACGAGCAGTACTTC. Translating it yields CASSQELAGSSYEQYF.

The V gene is TRBV11-3, the J gene TRBJ2-2, with D unresolved. Trimming left V 1 base short and J 1 base short, with 7 bases between. In germline, CDR1 is SGHNT, CDR2 YENEEA. The length of the CDR3 is 15 residues. CDR3 DNA sequence: TGTGCCAGCAGCTTAGCCCCCCTGAACACCGGGGAGCTGTTTTTT. Translation: CASSLAPLNTGELFF.

The V call is TRBV6-5, the J call TRBJ1-1; D is unclear. Germline-derived CDR1 and CDR2 are MNHEY and SVGAGI. V was pared by 4 bases and J by 0 bases, with 9 bases between. This CDR3 is built from 14 residues. CDR3 residues: CASSSTAVNTEAFF. In DNA form, the CDR3 reads TGTGCCAGCAGTTCGACTGCAGTGAACACTGAAGCTTTCTTT.

The chain has TRBV28 and TRBJ2-7; D is possibly TRBD2 (6 bases). Germline V gene data show CDR1 as MDHEN and CDR2 as SYDVKM. The CDR3 is 14 amino acids. Trimming took 3 bases from V and 4 from J, leaving 13 bases between them. CDR3 sequence reads: CASSLGGEPYEQYF. In nucleotides, the CDR3 is TGTGCCAGCAGTTTGGGCGGGGAACCATACGAGCAGTACTTC.

The chain uses TRBV4-1 and TRBJ2-7, with 8 bases that match TRBD2. CDR3 size: 15 residues. Trimming removed 0 bases from V and 2 bases from J; junction bases left unmatched: 3. Germline V lookup: CDR1 MGHRA, CDR2 YSYEKL. The CDR3 loop is CASSQDPGLAYEQYF. CDR3 bases: TGCGCCAGCAGCCAAGACCCGGGACTAGCCTACGAGCAGTACTTC.

This rearrangement joins TRBV7-3 to TRBJ1-5, with TRBD1 identical over 10 bases. The V and J ends lost 5 bases and 6 bases, in that order; junction bases with no gene match: 4. Germline CDR1 SGHTA, CDR2 FQGTGA. This CDR3 has 14 residues. The CDR3 spells CASSATGGTQPQHF. DNA of the CDR3: TGTGCCAGCAGCGCGACAGGGGGCACTCAGCCCCAGCATTTT.